The rows below give T cell receptor beta chains drawn from one sample of a study of identical twins. TCRdb used MiXCR to reprocess the 5' RACE reads, holding one entry per CDR3 protein. This sample has 350,000 to 400,000 distinct CDR3 sequences, with 8.5% to 10% found just once. The material sequenced was naive T cells sorted from blood. Receptors originate from a woman aged 45-65 years in good health. Both conserved end residues are part of each CDR3. A D gene is named only where the DNA matches it firmly. Clone sizes are given selectively: once, few, many, or a class where the clone is expanded.

TRBV19	-	TRBJ1-5	few	CASRSGDWQPQHF	TGTGCCAGTAGGTCGGGCGATTGGCAGCCCCAGCATTTT
TRBV10-3	-	TRBJ2-5	few	CAISSSYRTAGETQYF	TGTGCCATCAGTTCCTCATACCGAACCGCGGGGGAGACCCAGTACTTC
TRBV4-2	TRBD2	TRBJ2-2	many	CASSYIAGGNTGELFF	TGTGCCAGCAGCTATATAGCGGGAGGGAACACCGGGGAGCTGTTTTTT
TRBV4-2	-	TRBJ1-2	-	CASSQVGTGHYTF	TGTGCCAGCAGCCAAGTAGGAACAGGGCACTACACCTTC
TRBV3-1	TRBD2	TRBJ2-3	-	CASSQASGRTDTQYF	TGTGCCAGCAGCCAAGCTAGCGGGAGAACAGATACGCAGTATTTT
TRBV20-1	TRBD2	TRBJ2-5	once	CSARETSGGGRETQYF	TGCAGTGCTAGGGAAACTAGCGGGGGAGGGCGGGAGACCCAGTACTTC
TRBV29-1	TRBD1	TRBJ2-7	many	CSVGDRVYEQYF	TGCAGCGTGGGGGACAGGGTGTACGAGCAGTACTTC
TRBV3-1	-	TRBJ2-2	-	CASSQDAGGTGELFF	TGTGCCAGCAGCCAAGATGCAGGCGGCACCGGGGAGCTGTTTTTT
TRBV27	-	TRBJ1-6	few	CASSLWGGRGYNSPLHF	TGTGCCAGCAGTTTATGGGGGGGGCGCGGATATAATTCACCCCTCCACTTT
TRBV4-2	TRBD2	TRBJ2-2	few	CASSQDTSGRLRYTAGELFF	TGTGCCAGCAGCCAAGATACCAGCGGGAGGCTTCGATATACTGCCGGGGAGCTGTTTTTT
TRBV7-9	-	TRBJ2-1	few	CASSLAGADNEQFF	TGTGCCAGCAGCTTAGCGGGAGCTGACAATGAGCAGTTCTTC
TRBV12-3/TRBV12-4	-	TRBJ1-1	few	CASSSQGFLAEAFF	TGTGCCAGCAGTTCCCAGGGCTTTCTTGCTGAAGCTTTCTTT
TRBV15	TRBD1	TRBJ1-5	many	CATRIQGVSNQPQHF	TGTGCCACCAGGATTCAGGGGGTCAGCAATCAGCCCCAGCATTTT
TRBV4-1	-	TRBJ2-2	many	CASSHGAVNTGELFF	TGCGCCAGCAGCCATGGAGCAGTGAACACCGGGGAGCTGTTTTTT
TRBV29-1	-	TRBJ2-7	few	CSVVAGKDYEQYF	TGCAGCGTTGTGGCAGGGAAAGACTACGAGCAGTACTTC
TRBV7-9	-	TRBJ2-3	-	CASSIRGGSTDTQYF	TGTGCCAGCAGCATCCGGGGCGGAAGCACAGATACGCAGTATTTT
TRBV4-2	-	TRBJ1-5	-	CASSDPGVRPQHF	TGTGCCAGCAGCGACCCAGGGGTTCGGCCCCAGCATTTT
TRBV28	TRBD1	TRBJ2-1	many	CASSSTGDNQYEQFF	TGTGCCAGCAGTTCCACAGGGGATAATCAGTATGAGCAGTTCTTC
TRBV12-3/TRBV12-4	-	TRBJ1-1	-	CASSGMLGRGGTEAFF	TGTGCCAGCAGTGGGATGCTAGGCAGGGGCGGCACTGAAGCTTTCTTT
TRBV20-1	-	TRBJ1-1	-	CSARDVGLRTEAFF	TGCAGTGCTAGAGATGTAGGACTTCGCACTGAAGCTTTCTTT
TRBV6-1	-	TRBJ2-7	-	CASRETVFYEQYF	TGTGCCAGCAGAGAGACAGTCTTCTACGAGCAGTACTTC
TRBV6-7	-	TRBJ2-7	-	CASSYSDSLILYEQYF	TGTGCCAGCAGTTACTCGGACAGCCTAATCCTATACGAGCAGTACTTC
TRBV29-1	-	TRBJ1-1	few	CSADGEAFF	TGCAGCGCTGACGGAGAAGCTTTCTTT
TRBV11-2	TRBD2	TRBJ2-1	few	CASSLDGDGRANEQFF	TGTGCCAGCAGCTTAGATGGGGACGGGAGGGCCAATGAGCAGTTCTTC
TRBV6-2/TRBV6-3	TRBD2	TRBJ2-7	-	CASSSGRNSYEQYF	TGTGCCAGCAGTTCCGGGAGGAACTCCTACGAGCAGTACTTC
TRBV20-1	TRBD2	TRBJ2-1	many	CSARDETSGRVSYNEQFF	TGCAGTGCTAGAGATGAGACTAGCGGGAGGGTCTCCTACAATGAGCAGTTCTTC
TRBV4-2	TRBD2	TRBJ2-3	-	CASRPTSGSGSDTQYF	TGTGCCAGCAGACCGACTAGCGGGAGTGGGTCGGATACGCAGTATTTT
TRBV20-1	-	TRBJ2-3	-	CSARDRTQYF	TGCAGTGCTAGAGATCGGACGCAGTATTTT
TRBV5-1	-	TRBJ2-1	many	CASSPPSGDEQFF	TGCGCCAGCAGCCCCCCGAGTGGGGATGAGCAGTTCTTC
TRBV6-1	-	TRBJ2-2	many	CASSEFPDTTGELFF	TGTGCCAGCAGTGAATTCCCAGATACCACCGGGGAGCTGTTTTTT
TRBV18	-	TRBJ2-5	few	CASSPMGVDQETQYF	TGTGCCAGCTCACCTATGGGAGTAGACCAAGAGACCCAGTACTTC
TRBV6-2/TRBV6-3	-	TRBJ2-7	few	CASRPTGSALYEQYF	TGTGCCAGCAGGCCTACAGGGTCGGCTTTGTACGAGCAGTACTTC
TRBV20-1	TRBD2	TRBJ2-2	few	CSARDSGKNTGELFF	TGCAGTGCTAGAGATAGCGGGAAGAACACCGGGGAGCTGTTTTTT
TRBV20-1	-	TRBJ2-3	few	CSARDQREGTDTQYF	TGCAGTGCTAGAGATCAGCGCGAGGGCACAGATACGCAGTATTTT
TRBV12-3/TRBV12-4	TRBD1	TRBJ2-1	-	CASSSRQGPLVEQFF	TGTGCCAGCAGTAGTCGACAGGGGCCTTTGGTTGAGCAGTTCTTC
TRBV5-1	-	TRBJ1-1	-	CASSLAVGGSDTEAFF	TGCGCCAGCAGCTTGGCGGTTGGGGGATCCGACACTGAAGCTTTCTTT
TRBV4-1	TRBD2	TRBJ2-1	-	CASSQVPSGAQYNEQFF	TGCGCCAGCAGCCAAGTGCCTAGCGGGGCTCAATACAATGAGCAGTTCTTC
TRBV5-4	TRBD1	TRBJ2-1	few	CASSLAGQNNEQFF	TGTGCCAGCAGCTTGGCGGGACAGAACAATGAGCAGTTCTTC
TRBV2	-	TRBJ1-3	few	CASSRRGGSGNTIYF	TGTGCCAGCAGTCGCCGAGGGGGGTCTGGAAACACCATATATTTT
TRBV20-1	TRBD2	TRBJ2-3	few	CSARPSGRDTQYF	TGCAGTGCGAGACCTAGCGGGAGGGATACGCAGTATTTT
TRBV29-1	-	TRBJ2-1	few	CSVSLLRYNEQFF	TGCAGCGTCAGTTTACTGCGATACAATGAGCAGTTCTTC
TRBV5-1	-	TRBJ2-1	many	CASSLDRETQFF	TGCGCCAGCAGCTTGGATCGCGAGACCCAGTTCTTC
TRBV20-1	TRBD1	TRBJ1-1	few	CSASTGQGYLEAFF	TGCAGTGCTAGCACAGGACAGGGGTACCTGGAAGCTTTCTTT
TRBV3-1	TRBD2	TRBJ2-2	few	CASSLGTSASWGELFF	TGTGCCAGCAGCCTGGGGACTAGCGCCTCCTGGGGGGAGCTGTTTTTT
TRBV24-1	-	TRBJ1-4	-	CATSDLGRDGEKLFF	TGTGCCACCAGTGATCTGGGGCGAGATGGAGAAAAACTGTTTTTT